These T cell receptor beta chains were read from a single sample in a study of T-cell memory formation after mild COVID-19. TCRdb redid the calling of the 5' RACE reads with MiXCR, one entry per CDR3 protein. Found here are 400,000 to 500,000 distinct CDR3 sequences, around 20% of them singletons; the top ten hold around 8%. Material for sequencing was PBMCs or a T cell subset sorted from them (not recorded which). All receptors come from an adult woman who had mild COVID-19 (a few samples of this study predate the infection). Cell type and time point are not known. The conserved cysteine and the conserved F or W are not part of the CDR3 here. Some rows have no size entry. The others give once, few or many, or a class for an expanded clone.

abundance	v_gene	j_gene	CDR3aa
-	TRBV6-6	TRBJ1-5	ASSAGNSNQPQH
few	TRBV9	TRBJ2-1	ASSVDAGGRNEQF
few	TRBV6-5	TRBJ1-1	ASSQVRGTEAF
many	TRBV7-2	TRBJ2-7	ASSLVGGRREQY
few	TRBV9	TRBJ1-2	ASSVRVGRSYGYT
few	TRBV7-2	TRBJ1-3	ASSSSVAGNTIY
-	TRBV20-1	TRBJ2-7	SANLRAHSYEQY
few	TRBV7-9	TRBJ2-5	ASSLRQGLETQY
few	TRBV5-5	TRBJ2-5	ASSLGTGDSETQY
-	TRBV12-3/TRBV12-4	TRBJ1-1	ASILDRNREAF
-	TRBV7-9	TRBJ2-7	ASSAQAAYEQY
-	TRBV28	TRBJ2-7	ASRTIDSYEQY
-	TRBV7-8	TRBJ2-1	ASSLGGLFQF
few	TRBV11-2	TRBJ2-7	ASSPEVGQGDFYEQY
-	TRBV29-1	TRBJ2-3	SVDVIRLAGGPADTQY
few	TRBV2	TRBJ1-4	ASRGLWELF
-	TRBV7-3	TRBJ2-2	ASSLLGAGGPNTGELF
-	TRBV2	TRBJ2-3	ASSRFAGGITDTQY
-	TRBV29-1	TRBJ2-1	SPQGLAGVEQF
-	TRBV7-3	TRBJ2-6	ASSGSQTSGANVLT
few	TRBV6-5	TRBJ2-2	ASRPRGGNTGELF
few	TRBV12-3/TRBV12-4	TRBJ2-3	ASSSSGGALSDTQY
-	TRBV20-1	TRBJ2-3	SAREYSGSYTDTQY
few	TRBV9	TRBJ1-1	ASSPNRGAEAF
-	TRBV7-8	TRBJ1-1	ASSLPPGGRTEAF
-	TRBV5-1	TRBJ2-2	ASSLAGTSGSAGELF
few	TRBV19	TRBJ1-5	ASSDRGYSNQPQH
-	TRBV20-1	TRBJ1-5	SARGAGLGNQPQH
few	TRBV7-9	TRBJ1-6	ASSSSAARGENSPLH
many	TRBV7-9	TRBJ2-1	ASSLAVRDEQF
few	TRBV7-2	TRBJ1-2	ASTLHGQNYGYT
few	TRBV7-8	TRBJ2-7	ASSWTGVAYEQY
-	TRBV6-1	TRBJ1-1	ASRDNANTEAF
-	TRBV7-6	TRBJ2-7	ASSLVPSHYEQY
-	TRBV7-2	TRBJ2-1	ASSLGGGREQF
few	TRBV7-9	TRBJ1-2	ASSPLSGYGYT
few	TRBV5-1	TRBJ2-7	ASSPAERSYEQY
-	TRBV12-3/TRBV12-4	TRBJ1-5	ASSPPGRINQPQH
many	TRBV6-2/TRBV6-3	TRBJ2-3	ASSTTAHRTDTQY
-	TRBV6-1	TRBJ2-7	ASSEARARGVYEQY
few	TRBV4-1	TRBJ2-3	ASRLRDRSSTDTQY
few	TRBV5-1	TRBJ2-1	ASSSQTGYEQF
-	TRBV3-1	TRBJ1-2	ASSQEQGQGYT